The 9 T cell receptor beta chains in this list originate from one sample, sequenced in a study of CD8+ T cells in alopecia areata. cDNA prepared by RNA extraction and subsequent reverse transcription served as the template for sequencing. Clones were sequenced by immunoSEQ multiplex PCR, and TCRdb holds only the in-frame ones, with some missing. The sample has roughly 150,000 clones; around 47% are singletons. Sequenced: CD4+ T cells sorted from blood. The receptor set was obtained from a human donor with alopecia areata.

There are a few counts of this clone. The chain recombines TRBV29-1 with TRBJ2-3; weak D call: TRBD2 (6 bases). V lost 5 bases, J lost 2 bases, and 17 bases lay in between. CDR1 SQVTM and CDR2 ANQGSEA come from the germline V gene. This CDR3 comprises 15 residues. This CDR3 is CSVRNSGSPTDTQYF. CDR3 bases: TGCAGCGTTCGGAATAGCGGTAGCCCCACAGATACGCAGTATTTT.

This clone was seen more than once but under ten times. The V and J genes are TRBV29-1 and TRBJ2-7, with D tentatively TRBD1 (6 bases). CDR1 SQVTM and CDR2 ANQGSEA come from the germline V gene. V lost 6 bases, J lost 0 bases, and 15 bases lay in between. This CDR3 region has 14 residues. The CDR3 reads CSVQDRLGSYEQYF. The DNA of the CDR3 is TGCAGCGTCCAAGACAGGCTAGGCTCCTACGAGCAGTACTTC.

The genes are TRBV7-9 and TRBJ2-7; 11 bases map to TRBD2. The CDR3 has 14 residues. Unmatched junction bases numbered 5, after V lost 4 bases and J lost 6 bases. From germline, CDR1 is SEHNR and CDR2 FQNEAQ (reference sequence). CDR3 amino acids: CASSYPGLAGEQYF. Here the CDR3 DNA reads TGTGCCAGCAGCTATCCCGGACTAGCGGGCGAGCAGTACTTC.

This clone was picked up a small number of times. The chain uses TRBV5-1 and TRBJ1-4; a possible D gene is TRBD1 (6 bases). The CDR3 totals 16 residues. CDR1 and CDR2 (germline): SGHRS, YFSETQ. V was clipped by 0 bases and J by 0 bases, with 9 bases between them. The CDR3 sequence is CASSLGGTPTNEKLFF. The DNA of the CDR3 is TGCGCCAGCAGCTTGGGAGGGACACCAACTAATGAAAAACTGTTTTTT.

The chain employs TRBV28 and TRBJ2-6; D gene ambiguous. The CDR3 sequence is 13 residues long. Germline CDR1 is MDHEN and CDR2 is SYDVKM. V was trimmed by 8 bases and J by 1 base, leaving 6 bases between them. CDR3 nucleotides: TGTGCCAGCCAACTATCTGGGGCCAACGTCCTGACTTTC. Residues: CASQLSGANVLTF.

The chain has TRBV30 and TRBJ1-5; D gene ambiguous. V was clipped by 2 bases and J by 5 bases, with 10 bases between them. The CDR3 is 13 amino acids. Germline CDR1 reads GTSNPN; CDR2 reads SVGIG (reference sequence). The CDR3 DNA follows: TGTGCCTGGAGTATTATGGTAGATCAGCCCCAGCATTTT. It is translated as CAWSIMVDQPQHF.

This chain uses TRBV7-3 with TRBJ2-5; the match to TRBD2 covers 10 bases. The CDR3 spans 16 residues. Germline V gene lookup returns CDR1 SGHTA and CDR2 FQGTGA. V dropped 0 bases and J dropped 2; count of bases not matched to a gene: 3. CDR3 amino acids: CASSLTPAGGQETQYF. CDR3 nucleotides: TGTGCCAGCAGCTTAACGCCAGCGGGAGGGCAAGAGACCCAGTACTTC.

The V call is TRBV7-2, the J call TRBJ2-7; no clear D gene. Germline assignment: CDR1 SGHTA and CDR2 FQGNSA. Trimming removed 2 bases at V and 11 bases at J, with 10 bases between. The CDR3 has 11 residues. The CDR3 coding sequence is TGTGCCAGCAGCTTAAACAGCGTAAAGTACTTC. It codes for CASSLNSVKYF.

This chain connects TRBV29-1 to TRBJ2-7, with a weak D call TRBD1 (5 bases). Trimming stripped 5 bases from V and 0 bases from J, with 14 bases between. The CDR3 runs to 14 residues. Germline CDR1 reads SQVTM; CDR2 reads ANQGSEA. The CDR3 DNA sequence: TGCAGCGTTACGACAGACCTCAGCTCCTACGAGCAGTACTTC. Translation gives CSVTTDLSSYEQYF.